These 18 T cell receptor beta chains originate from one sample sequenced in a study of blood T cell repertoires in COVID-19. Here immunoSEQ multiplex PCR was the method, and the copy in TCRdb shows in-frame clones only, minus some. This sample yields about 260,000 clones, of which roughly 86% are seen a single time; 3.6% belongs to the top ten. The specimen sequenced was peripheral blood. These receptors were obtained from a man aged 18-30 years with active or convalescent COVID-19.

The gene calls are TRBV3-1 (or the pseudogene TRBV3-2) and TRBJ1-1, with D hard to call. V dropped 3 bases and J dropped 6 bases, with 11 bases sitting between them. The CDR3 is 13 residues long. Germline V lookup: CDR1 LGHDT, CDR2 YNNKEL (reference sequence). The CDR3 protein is CASSHGVQPEAFF. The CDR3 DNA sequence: TGTGCCAGCAGCCACGGGGTCCAGCCTGAAGCTTTCTTT.

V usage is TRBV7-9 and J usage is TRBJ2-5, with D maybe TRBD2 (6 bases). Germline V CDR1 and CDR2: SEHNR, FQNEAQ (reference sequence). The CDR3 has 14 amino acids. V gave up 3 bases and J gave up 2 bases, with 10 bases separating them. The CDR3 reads CASSFRDWQETQYF. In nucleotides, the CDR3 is TGTGCCAGCAGCTTTAGGGACTGGCAAGAGACCCAGTACTTC.

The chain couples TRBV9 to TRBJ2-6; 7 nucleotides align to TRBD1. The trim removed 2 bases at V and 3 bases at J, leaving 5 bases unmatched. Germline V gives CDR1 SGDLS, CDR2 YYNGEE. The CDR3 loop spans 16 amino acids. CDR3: CASSVSDRDGANVLTF. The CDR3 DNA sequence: TGTGCCAGCAGCGTTAGCGACAGGGATGGGGCCAACGTCCTGACTTTC.

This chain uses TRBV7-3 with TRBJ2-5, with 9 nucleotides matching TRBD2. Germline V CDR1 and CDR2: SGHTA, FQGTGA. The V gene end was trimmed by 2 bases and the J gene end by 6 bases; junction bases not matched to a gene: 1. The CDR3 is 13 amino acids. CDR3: CASSLAGGQTQYF. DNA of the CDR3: TGTGCCAGCAGCTTAGCGGGAGGGCAGACCCAGTACTTC.

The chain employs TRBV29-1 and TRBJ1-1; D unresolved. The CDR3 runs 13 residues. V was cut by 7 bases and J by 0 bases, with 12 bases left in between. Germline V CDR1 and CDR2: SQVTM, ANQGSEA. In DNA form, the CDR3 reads TGCAGCGCCGAGCGGGGATTGAACACTGAAGCTTTCTTT. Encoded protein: CSAERGLNTEAFF.

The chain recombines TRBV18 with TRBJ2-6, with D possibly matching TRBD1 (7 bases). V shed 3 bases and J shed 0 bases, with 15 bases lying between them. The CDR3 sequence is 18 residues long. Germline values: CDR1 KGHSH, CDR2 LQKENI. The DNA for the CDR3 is TGTGCCAGCTCACCCGGCAGGGGGGTCCTCTCTGGGGCCAACGTCCTGACTTTC. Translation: CASSPGRGVLSGANVLTF.

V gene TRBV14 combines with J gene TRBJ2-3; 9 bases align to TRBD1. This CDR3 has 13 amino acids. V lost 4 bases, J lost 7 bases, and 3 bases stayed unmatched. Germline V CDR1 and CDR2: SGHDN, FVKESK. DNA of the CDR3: TGTGCCAGCAGCCGACAGGGGGGAAATACGCAGTATTTT. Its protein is CASSRQGGNTQYF.

The CDR3 is CASRKTSGGQETQYF. CDR3 DNA: TGTGCCAGCAGAAAGACTAGCGGGGGCCAAGAGACCCAGTACTTC. The chain employs TRBV6-5 and TRBJ2-5; TRBD2 matches at 12 bases. V was clipped by 6 bases and J by 1 base; unmatched bases: 3. The CDR3 runs to 15 residues. Per the germline V gene, CDR1 is MNHEY and CDR2 is SVGAGI.

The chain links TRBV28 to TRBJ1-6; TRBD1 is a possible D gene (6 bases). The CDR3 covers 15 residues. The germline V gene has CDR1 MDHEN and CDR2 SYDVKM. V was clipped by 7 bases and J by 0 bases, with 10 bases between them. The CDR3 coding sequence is TGTGCCAGCACTACAGGGAGCTCCTATAATTCACCCCTCCACTTT. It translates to CASTTGSSYNSPLHF.

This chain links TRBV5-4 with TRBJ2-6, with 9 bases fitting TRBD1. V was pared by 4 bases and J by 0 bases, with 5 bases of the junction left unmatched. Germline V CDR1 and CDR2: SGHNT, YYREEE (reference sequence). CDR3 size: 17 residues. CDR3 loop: CASSPTGGASGANVLTF. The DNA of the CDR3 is TGTGCCAGCAGCCCTACAGGGGGCGCCTCTGGGGCCAACGTCCTGACTTTC.

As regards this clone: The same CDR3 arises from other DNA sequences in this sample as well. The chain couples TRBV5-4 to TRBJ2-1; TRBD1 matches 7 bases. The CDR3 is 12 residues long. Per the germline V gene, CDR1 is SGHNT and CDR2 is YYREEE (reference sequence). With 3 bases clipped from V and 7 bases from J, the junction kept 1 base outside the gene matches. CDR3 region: CASSSTGNEQFF. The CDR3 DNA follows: TGTGCCAGCAGCTCGACAGGGAATGAGCAGTTCTTC.

CDR3 in amino acids: CASSQISGAFYNEQFF. The CDR3 DNA sequence: TGTGCCAGCAGTCAAATTTCAGGGGCGTTTTACAATGAGCAGTTCTTC. The chain employs TRBV2 and TRBJ2-1, with a weak D call TRBD1 (6 bases). The germline CDR1 and CDR2 sequences are SNHLY and FYNNEI. The CDR3 sequence is 16 residues long. V dropped 5 bases and J dropped 4 bases, with 18 bases sitting between them.

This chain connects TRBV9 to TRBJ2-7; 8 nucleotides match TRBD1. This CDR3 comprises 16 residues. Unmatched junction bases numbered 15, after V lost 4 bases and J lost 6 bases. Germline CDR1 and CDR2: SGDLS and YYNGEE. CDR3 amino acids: CASSPSGGTGVTEQYF. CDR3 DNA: TGTGCCAGCAGCCCCTCAGGCGGGACAGGAGTCACCGAGCAGTACTTC.

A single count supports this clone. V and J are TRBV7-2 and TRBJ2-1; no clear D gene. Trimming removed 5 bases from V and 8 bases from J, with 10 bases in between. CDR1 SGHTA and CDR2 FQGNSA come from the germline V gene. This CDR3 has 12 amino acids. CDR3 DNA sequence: TGTGCCAGCAGCACCCTTACGGATGAGCAGTTCTTC. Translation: CASSTLTDEQFF. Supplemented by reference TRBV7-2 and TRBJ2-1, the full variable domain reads GAGVSQSPSNKVTEKGKDVELRCDPISGHTALYWYRQSLGQGLEFLIYFQGNSAPDKSGLPSDRFSAERTGGSVSTLTIQRTQQEDSAVYLCASSTLTDEQFFGPGTRLTVL.

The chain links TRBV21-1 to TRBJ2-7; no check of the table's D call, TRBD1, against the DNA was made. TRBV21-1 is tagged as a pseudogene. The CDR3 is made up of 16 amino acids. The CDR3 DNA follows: TGTGCCAGCAGCAAATCTGCAGGGGGCGCGAATCGGGAGCAGTACTTC. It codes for CASSKSAGGANREQYF.

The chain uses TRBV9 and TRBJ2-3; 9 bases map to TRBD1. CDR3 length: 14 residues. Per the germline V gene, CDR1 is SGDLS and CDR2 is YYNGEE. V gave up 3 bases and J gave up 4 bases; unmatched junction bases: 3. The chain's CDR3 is CASSGGQGSDTQYF. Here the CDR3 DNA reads TGTGCCAGCAGCGGGGGACAGGGATCAGATACGCAGTATTTT.

The CDR3 DNA follows: TGCAGCGTCATAACAGGCACAACCGGGGAGCTGTTTTTT. This codes for CSVITGTTGELFF. The chain links TRBV29-1 to TRBJ2-2, with TRBD1 as a possible D gene (5 bases). From germline, CDR1 is SQVTM and CDR2 ANQGSEA. CDR3 length: 13 amino acids. The V gene lost 6 bases and the J gene lost 5 bases, with 13 bases spanning the gap.

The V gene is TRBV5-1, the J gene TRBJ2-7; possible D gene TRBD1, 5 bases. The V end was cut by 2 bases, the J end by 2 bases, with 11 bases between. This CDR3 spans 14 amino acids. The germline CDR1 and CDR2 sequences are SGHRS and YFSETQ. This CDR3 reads CASSFTQTAYEQYF. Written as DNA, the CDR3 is TGCGCCAGCAGCTTTACCCAGACAGCCTACGAGCAGTACTTC.